A single T cell receptor (beta chain) is shown here with its context. Its matching antigen is unknown. TCRdb's copy holds only in-frame clones and misses some; the assay was immunoSEQ multiplex PCR. Among around 82,000 clones, around 83% were seen once, and the ten largest hold roughly a fifth. Collection occurred without any documented infections or immune events in donors. The sample belongs to a study of identifying expanded T cells in peripheral blood. Trimming took off 2 bases at V and 10 bases at J, with 11 bases between the two ends. In germline, CDR1 is SGHNT, CDR2 YENEEA. The CDR3 runs 12 residues. Points from the study as a whole: Technical replicates showed about 1.2 changed clones; two weeks around 15; four weeks 19. Roughly two-week clone count variance significantly increased as total template count grew.

This rearrangement joins TRBV11-3 to TRBJ1-1, with D perhaps matching TRBD1 (6 bases). The sequence was collected from a person aged 18 to 70 in good health. Sequenced: blood. The CDR3 sequence is CASSLNQGLAFF. In DNA, the CDR3 is TGTGCCAGCAGCTTAAATCAGGGGCTAGCTTTCTTT.